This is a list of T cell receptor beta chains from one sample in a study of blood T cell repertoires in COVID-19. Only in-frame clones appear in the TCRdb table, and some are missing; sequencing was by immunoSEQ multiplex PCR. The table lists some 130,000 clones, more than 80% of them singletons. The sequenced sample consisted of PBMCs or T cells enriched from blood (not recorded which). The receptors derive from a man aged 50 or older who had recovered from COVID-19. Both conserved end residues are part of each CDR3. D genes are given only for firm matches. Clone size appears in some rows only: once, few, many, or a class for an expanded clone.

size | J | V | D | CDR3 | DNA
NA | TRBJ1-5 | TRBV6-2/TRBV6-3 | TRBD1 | CASSTTTGYDQPQHF | TGTGCCAGCAGCACGACGACAGGGTACGATCAGCCCCAGCATTTT
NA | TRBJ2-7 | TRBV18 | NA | CASSRAQAYEQYF | TGTGCCAGCTCACGGGCACAGGCCTACGAGCAGTACTTC
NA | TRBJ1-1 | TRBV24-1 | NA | CATSDSGHRAFF | TGTGCCACCAGTGATTCGGGACATCGGGCTTTCTTT
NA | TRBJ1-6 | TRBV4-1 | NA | CASSHLTPRRPGSPLHF | TGCGCCAGCAGCCATCTCACTCCTCGGAGACCCGGTTCACCCCTCCACTTT
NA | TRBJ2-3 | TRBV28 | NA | CASSLSTDTQYF | TGTGCCAGCAGCCTTAGCACAGATACGCAGTATTTT
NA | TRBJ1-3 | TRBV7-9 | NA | CASSLASSAGNTIYF | TGTGCCAGCAGCTTAGCAAGCAGCGCTGGAAACACCATATATTTT
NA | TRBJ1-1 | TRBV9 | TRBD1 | CASSGRGRETEAFF | TGTGCCAGCAGCGGCAGGGGGCGCGAAACTGAAGCTTTCTTT
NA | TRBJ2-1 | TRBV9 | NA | CASSVVGDTYNEQFF | TGTGCCAGCAGCGTAGTCGGCGACACCTACAATGAGCAGTTCTTC
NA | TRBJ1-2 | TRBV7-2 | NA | CASRDRNKGYTF | TGTGCCAGCAGGGACAGAAACAAAGGCTACACCTTC
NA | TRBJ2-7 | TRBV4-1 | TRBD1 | CASSSRQGARDHEQYF | TGCGCCAGCAGCTCCCGACAGGGGGCGCGGGACCACGAGCAGTACTTC
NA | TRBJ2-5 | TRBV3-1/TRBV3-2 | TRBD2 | CASSQSTGLAQETQYF | TGTGCCAGCAGCCAAAGTACGGGACTAGCGCAAGAGACCCAGTACTTC
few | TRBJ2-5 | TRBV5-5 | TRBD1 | CASSLTPGGQETQYF | TGTGCCAGCAGCTTAACCCCAGGGGGCCAAGAGACCCAGTACTTC
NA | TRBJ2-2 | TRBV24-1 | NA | CATSEPKQNTGELFF | TGTGCCACCAGTGAACCGAAACAGAACACCGGGGAGCTGTTTTTT
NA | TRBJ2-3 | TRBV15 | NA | CATSRKGRFGTDTQYF | TGTGCCACCAGCAGGAAAGGGAGATTTGGCACAGATACGCAGTATTTT
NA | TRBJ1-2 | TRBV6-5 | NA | CASSYLTRGSNYGYTF | TGTGCCAGCAGTTACCTAACCCGCGGATCTAACTATGGCTACACCTTC
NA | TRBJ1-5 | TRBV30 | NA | CAWSAPHQGVAINQPQHF | TGTGCCTGGAGTGCCCCCCATCAAGGGGTAGCTATAAATCAGCCCCAGCATTTT
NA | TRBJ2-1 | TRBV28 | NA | CASSLPAEASSYNEQFF | TGTGCCAGCAGTTTACCAGCGGAAGCGAGCTCCTACAATGAGCAGTTCTTC